This T cell receptor beta chain stems from a study of OX40 agonist ivuxolimab in advanced cancers. General study points: Expanded clones belonging to CD8+ T cells outnumbered, on average, those of CD4+.

On this clone itself: Its antigen is unidentified.

Libraries were prepared by immunoSEQ multiplex PCR; TCRdb keeps only in-frame clonotypes and omits some of them. The sample consists of over 35,000 clones, about four fifths of them appearing once. The V end was cut by 4 bases, the J end by 1 base, with 10 bases between. The CDR3 loop spans 14 amino acids. Germline V gives CDR1 SEHNR, CDR2 FQNEAQ (reference sequence). The material sequenced was CD4+ or CD8+ T cells sorted from blood, taken in a trial of the OX40 agonist ivuxolimab. The V call is TRBV7-9, the J call TRBJ1-1; a weak D match, TRBD1 (5 bases). This receptor was taken from an adult with an advanced solid tumor such as melanoma, head and neck, liver or kidney cancer. Here the CDR3 DNA reads TGTGCCAGCAGCTCAAAAACAGGGAACACTGAAGCTTTCTTT. Protein: CASSSKTGNTEAFF.